This T cell receptor beta chain was sequenced for a study of T cell responses to AZD1222 COVID-19 vaccine. Study summary: Combined were second doses at about 4 or about 12 weeks.

Regarding the study as a whole: Among those given AZD1222, only five or six were seropositive at baseline. Nearly half of unique spike-specific TCRs reportedly avoided B.1.351 and B.1.1.7 mutated regions. Samples come after the peak T cell response, not at day 14.

This clone has more than one count but fewer than ten. Its antigen is currently unknown. Generated by immunoSEQ multiplex PCR, the TCRdb table keeps only in-frame clones and is missing some. This sample has 120,000 to 150,000 clones, with about 90% found just once. V gave up 2 bases and J gave up 12 bases; unmatched junction bases: 5. There are 13 residues in the CDR3. Germline CDR1 reads SGHVS; CDR2 reads FNYEAQ. The sequence was collected from an adult in good health. Sample: peripheral blood, taken on day 0 of AZD1222 vaccination. The chain combines TRBV7-6 with TRBJ1-4; 8 bases line up with TRBD1. CDR3 amino acids: CASSLNRGWELFF. The CDR3 coding sequence is TGTGCCAGCAGCTTAAACAGGGGGTGGGAACTGTTTTTT.